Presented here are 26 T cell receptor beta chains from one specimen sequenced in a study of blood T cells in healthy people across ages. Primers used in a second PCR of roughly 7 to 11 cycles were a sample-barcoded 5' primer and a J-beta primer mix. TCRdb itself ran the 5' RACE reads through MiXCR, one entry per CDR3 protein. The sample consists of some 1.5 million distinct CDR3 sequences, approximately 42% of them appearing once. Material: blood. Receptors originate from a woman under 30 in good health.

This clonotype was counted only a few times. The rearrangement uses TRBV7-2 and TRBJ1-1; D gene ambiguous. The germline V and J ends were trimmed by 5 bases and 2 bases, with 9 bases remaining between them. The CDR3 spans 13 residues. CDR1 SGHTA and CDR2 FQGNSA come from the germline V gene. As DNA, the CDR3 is TGTGCCAGCAGCCCCCGGCACAACACTGAAGCTTTCTTT. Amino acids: CASSPRHNTEAFF.

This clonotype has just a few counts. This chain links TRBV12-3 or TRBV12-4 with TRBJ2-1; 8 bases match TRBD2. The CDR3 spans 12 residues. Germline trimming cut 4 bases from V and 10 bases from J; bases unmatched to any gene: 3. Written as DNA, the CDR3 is TGTGCCAGCAGTTCCACGGGAGGGGAGCAGTTCTTC. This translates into CASSSTGGEQFF.

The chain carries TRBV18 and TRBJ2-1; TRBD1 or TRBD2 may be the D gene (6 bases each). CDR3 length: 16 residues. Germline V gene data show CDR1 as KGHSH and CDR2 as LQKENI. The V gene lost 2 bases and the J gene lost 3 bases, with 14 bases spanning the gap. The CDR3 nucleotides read TGTGCCAGCTCACCAAGGGGGGTATTGAACTACAATGAGCAGTTCTTC. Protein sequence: CASSPRGVLNYNEQFF.

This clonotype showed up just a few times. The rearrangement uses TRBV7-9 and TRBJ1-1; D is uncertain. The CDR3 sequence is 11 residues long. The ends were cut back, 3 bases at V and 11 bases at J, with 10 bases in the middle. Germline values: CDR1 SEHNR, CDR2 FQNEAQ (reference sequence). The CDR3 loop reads CASSFGPEAFF. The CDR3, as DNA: TGTGCCAGCAGCTTTGGGCCAGAGGCTTTCTTT.

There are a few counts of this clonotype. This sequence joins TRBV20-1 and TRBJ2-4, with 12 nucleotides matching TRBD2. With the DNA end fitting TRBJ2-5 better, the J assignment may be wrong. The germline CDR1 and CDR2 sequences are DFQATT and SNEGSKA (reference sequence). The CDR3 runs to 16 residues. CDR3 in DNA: TGCAGTGCTTTTTCGACTAGCGGGAGACTAGGAGAGACCCAGTACTTC. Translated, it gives CSAFSTSGRLGETQYF.

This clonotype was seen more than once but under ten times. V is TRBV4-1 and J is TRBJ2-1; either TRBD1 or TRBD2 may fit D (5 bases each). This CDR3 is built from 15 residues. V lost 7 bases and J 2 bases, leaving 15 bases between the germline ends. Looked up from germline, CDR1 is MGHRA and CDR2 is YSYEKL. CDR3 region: CASNRLWGTYNEQFF. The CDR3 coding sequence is TGCGCCAGCAATCGGTTGTGGGGGACCTACAATGAGCAGTTCTTC.

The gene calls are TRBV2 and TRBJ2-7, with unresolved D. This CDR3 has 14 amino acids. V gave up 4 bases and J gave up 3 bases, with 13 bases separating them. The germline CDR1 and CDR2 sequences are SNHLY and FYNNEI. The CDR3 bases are TGTGCCAGCAGTGGTCCAGGCGTTAACTACGAGCAGTACTTC. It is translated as CASSGPGVNYEQYF.

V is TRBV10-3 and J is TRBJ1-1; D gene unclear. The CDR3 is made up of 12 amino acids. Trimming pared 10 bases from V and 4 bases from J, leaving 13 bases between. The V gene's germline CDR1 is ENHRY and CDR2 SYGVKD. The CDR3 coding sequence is TGTGCCACCGCCCACCCACTCACTGAAGCTTTCTTT. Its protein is CATAHPLTEAFF.

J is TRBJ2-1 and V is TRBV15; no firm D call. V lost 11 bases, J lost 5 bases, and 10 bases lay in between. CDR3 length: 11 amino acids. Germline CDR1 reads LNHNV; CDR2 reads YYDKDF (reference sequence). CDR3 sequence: CAFSGDNEQFF. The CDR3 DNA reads TGTGCCTTCTCTGGGGACAATGAGCAGTTCTTC.

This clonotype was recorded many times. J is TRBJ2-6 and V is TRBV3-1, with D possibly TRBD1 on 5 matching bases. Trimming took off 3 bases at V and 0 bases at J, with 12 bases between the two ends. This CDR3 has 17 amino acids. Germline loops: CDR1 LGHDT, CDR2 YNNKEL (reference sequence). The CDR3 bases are TGTGCCAGCAGCCACCAGGGCTTTACCTCTGGGGCCAACGTCCTGACTTTC. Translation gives CASSHQGFTSGANVLTF.

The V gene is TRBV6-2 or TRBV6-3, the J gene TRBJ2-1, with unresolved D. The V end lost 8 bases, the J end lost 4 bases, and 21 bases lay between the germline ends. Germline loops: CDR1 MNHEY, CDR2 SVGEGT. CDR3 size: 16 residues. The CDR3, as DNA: TGTGCCAGCTCCTTACCCCGGCAGCCTTTTTACAATGAGCAGTTCTTC. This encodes CASSLPRQPFYNEQFF.

CDR3 bases: TGTGCCAGCAGCTTAGTAGGGGGGTCGAACACCGGGGAGCTGTTTTTT. Protein: CASSLVGGSNTGELFF. The V call is TRBV11-2, the J call TRBJ2-2; D possibly uses TRBD1 or TRBD2 (6 bases each). V was trimmed by 1 base and J by 0 bases, leaving 9 bases between them. In germline, CDR1 is SGHAT, CDR2 FQNNGV. CDR3 length equals 16 residues. The full variable domain, in which reference TRBV11-2 and TRBJ2-2 provide the parts outside the CDR3, is EAGVAQSPRYKIIEKRQSVAFWCNPISGHATLYWYQQILGQGPKLLIQFQNNGVVDDSQLPKDRFSAERLKGVDSTLKIQPAKLEDSAVYLCASSLVGGSNTGELFFGEGSRLTVL.

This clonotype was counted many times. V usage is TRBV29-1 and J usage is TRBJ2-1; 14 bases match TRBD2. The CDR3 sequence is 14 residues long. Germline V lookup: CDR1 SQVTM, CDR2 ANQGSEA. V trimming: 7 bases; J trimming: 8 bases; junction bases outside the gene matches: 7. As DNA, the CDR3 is TGCAGCGCTACGACTAGCGGGGGGGCCGATGAGCAGTTCTTC. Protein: CSATTSGGADEQFF.

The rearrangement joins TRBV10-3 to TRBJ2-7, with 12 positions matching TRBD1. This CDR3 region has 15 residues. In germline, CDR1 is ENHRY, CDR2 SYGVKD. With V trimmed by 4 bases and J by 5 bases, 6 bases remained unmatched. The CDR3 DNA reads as TGTGCCATCAGTGGCCCGGGACAGGGGGCTAACGAGCAGTACTTC. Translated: CAISGPGQGANEQYF.

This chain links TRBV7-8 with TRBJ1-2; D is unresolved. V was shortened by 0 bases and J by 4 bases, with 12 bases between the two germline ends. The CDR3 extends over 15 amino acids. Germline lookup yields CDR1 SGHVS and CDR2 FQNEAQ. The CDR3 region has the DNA TGTGCCAGCAGCTTAGCGGCCCAGGACCTCTATGGCTACACCTTC. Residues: CASSLAAQDLYGYTF.

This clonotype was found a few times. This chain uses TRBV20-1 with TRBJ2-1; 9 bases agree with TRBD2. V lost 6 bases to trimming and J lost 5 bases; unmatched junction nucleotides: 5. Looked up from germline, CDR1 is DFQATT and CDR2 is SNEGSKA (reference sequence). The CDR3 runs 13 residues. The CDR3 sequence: CSAWTSENNEQFF. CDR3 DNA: TGCAGTGCGTGGACTAGCGAGAACAATGAGCAGTTCTTC.

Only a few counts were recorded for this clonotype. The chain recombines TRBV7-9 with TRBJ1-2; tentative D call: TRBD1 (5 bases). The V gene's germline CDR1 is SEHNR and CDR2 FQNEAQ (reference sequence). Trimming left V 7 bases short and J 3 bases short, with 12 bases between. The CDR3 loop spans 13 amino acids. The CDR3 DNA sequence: TGTGCCAGCACGGGGCAGACTTACTATGGCTACACCTTC. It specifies CASTGQTYYGYTF.

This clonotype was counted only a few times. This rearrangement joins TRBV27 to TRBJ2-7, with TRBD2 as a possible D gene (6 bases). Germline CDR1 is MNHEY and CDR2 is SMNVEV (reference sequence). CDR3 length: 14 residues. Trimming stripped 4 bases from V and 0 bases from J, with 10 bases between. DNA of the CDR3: TGTGCCAGCAGTTCCGAGACTAGCTCCTACGAGCAGTACTTC. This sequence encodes CASSSETSSYEQYF.

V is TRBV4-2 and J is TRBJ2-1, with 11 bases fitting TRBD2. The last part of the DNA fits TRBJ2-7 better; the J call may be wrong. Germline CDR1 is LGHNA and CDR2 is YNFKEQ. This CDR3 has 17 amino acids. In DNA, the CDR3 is TGTGCCAGCAGCCAACAGACTAGCGGGGCTTCCTACAATGAGCAGTACTTC. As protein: CASSQQTSGASYNEQYF.

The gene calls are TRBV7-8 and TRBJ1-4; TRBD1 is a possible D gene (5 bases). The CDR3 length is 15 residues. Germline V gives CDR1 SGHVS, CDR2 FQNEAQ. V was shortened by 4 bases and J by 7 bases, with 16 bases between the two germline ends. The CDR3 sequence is CASSWLGGAGEKLFF. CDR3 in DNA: TGTGCCAGCAGCTGGCTGGGCGGGGCTGGTGAAAAACTGTTTTTT.

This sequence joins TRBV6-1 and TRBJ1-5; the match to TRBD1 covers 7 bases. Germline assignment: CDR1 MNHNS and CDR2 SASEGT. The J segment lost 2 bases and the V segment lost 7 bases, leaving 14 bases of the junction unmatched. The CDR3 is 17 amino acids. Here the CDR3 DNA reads TGTGCCAGCACCCAACCGGCAGGGGGTAGGGGCAATCAGCCCCAGCATTTT. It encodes CASTQPAGGRGNQPQHF.

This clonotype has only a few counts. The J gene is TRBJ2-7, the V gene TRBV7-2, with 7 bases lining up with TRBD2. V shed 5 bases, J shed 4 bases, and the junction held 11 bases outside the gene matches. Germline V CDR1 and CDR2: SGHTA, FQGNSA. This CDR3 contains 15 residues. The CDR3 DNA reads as TGTGCCAGCAGCCGCCCCCCTAGCGGAGCGTACGAGCAGTACTTC. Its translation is CASSRPPSGAYEQYF.

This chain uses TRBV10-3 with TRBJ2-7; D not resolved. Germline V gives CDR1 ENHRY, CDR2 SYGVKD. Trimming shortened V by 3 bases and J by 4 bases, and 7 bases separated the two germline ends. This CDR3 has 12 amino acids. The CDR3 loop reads CAISDDGYEQYF. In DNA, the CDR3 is TGTGCCATCAGTGATGACGGTTACGAGCAGTACTTC.

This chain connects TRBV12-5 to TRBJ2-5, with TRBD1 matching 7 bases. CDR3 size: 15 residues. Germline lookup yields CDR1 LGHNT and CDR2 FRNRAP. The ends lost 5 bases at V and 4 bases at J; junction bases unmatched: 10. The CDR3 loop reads CASGVDRDKRETQYF. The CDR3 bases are TGTGCTAGTGGTGTTGACAGGGACAAACGAGAGACCCAGTACTTC.

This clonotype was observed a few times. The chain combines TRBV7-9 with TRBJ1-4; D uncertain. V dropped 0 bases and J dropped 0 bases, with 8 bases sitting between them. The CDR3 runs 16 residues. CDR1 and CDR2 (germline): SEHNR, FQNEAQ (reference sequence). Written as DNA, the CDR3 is TGTGCCAGCAGCTTAGCGCAAGGATCAACTAATGAAAAACTGTTTTTT. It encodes CASSLAQGSTNEKLFF.

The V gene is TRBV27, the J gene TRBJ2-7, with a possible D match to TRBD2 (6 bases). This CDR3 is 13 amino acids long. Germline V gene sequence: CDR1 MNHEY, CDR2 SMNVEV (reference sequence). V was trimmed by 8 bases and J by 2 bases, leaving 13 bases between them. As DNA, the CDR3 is TGTGCCAGCCGCCGCGGGGCCGCCTACGAGCAGTACTTC. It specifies CASRRGAAYEQYF.